What follows describes a single T cell receptor (beta chain). CDR1 and CDR2 from the germline V gene are SGHNT and YYREEE (reference sequence). V was trimmed by 6 bases and J by 2 bases, leaving 13 bases between them. The CDR3 covers 14 residues. This record comes from a study of OX40 agonist ivuxolimab in advanced cancers. Sequencing was performed with immunoSEQ multiplex PCR; in TCRdb, only in-frame clones are kept and a portion is missing. This table has 20,000 to 25,000 clones, 65% to 85% appearing once. The rearrangement uses TRBV5-4 and TRBJ2-3; possible D gene TRBD2, 5 bases. The origin of this receptor is an adult with an advanced solid tumor such as melanoma, head and neck, liver or kidney cancer. Sequenced here: CD4+ or CD8+ T cells sorted from blood, sampled in a trial of the OX40 agonist ivuxolimab. This CDR3 is CASTTTTYTDTQYF. DNA of the CDR3: TGTGCCAGCACCACGACTACATACACAGATACGCAGTATTTT.